This TCR beta chain originates from a study of tumor and adjacent non-tumor tissue in lung cancer. The CDR3 contains 15 residues. Germline V lookup: CDR1 DFQATT, CDR2 SNEGSKA (reference sequence). This sample's RNA came from whole unsorted tissue. Three rounds of nested PCR, following a modified ARM-PCR protocol, produced the TCRbeta library. TCRdb reprocessed the multiplex PCR reads via MiXCR and lists one record per CDR3 protein. This table holds 65,000 to 95,000 distinct CDR3 sequences, roughly 80% found once. To note about this clonotype: One junction end disagrees with the germline gene, perhaps due to a read error.

V and J are TRBV20-1 and TRBJ2-6; tentatively, D is TRBD1 (6 bases). The TCR sequence derives from a woman aged 50 to 60 with non-small cell lung cancer. The source material was lung tumor tissue. CDR3 sequence (DNA): TGCAGTGCTAGCCCCAGGGGCTCTGAGGCCAACGTCCTGACTTTT. Translating it yields CSASPRGSEANVLTF.